This TCR beta chain was sequenced in a study of cytotoxic CD8 clonotypes in ibrutinib-treated CLL. Study context: Enrolment comprised eleven to twelve relapsed/refractory and approximately 16 treatment-naive patients; approximately 18 were IGHV unmutated. After a median of 68 months, about 15 patients stayed remitted and some twelve progressed; responses had been partial in some 24 and complete in 2. Regarding the study as a whole: Different sampling times were used for sustained-remission and progressing patients. An increase in clonality occurred at ibrutinib response, followed by a return toward baseline at progression.

Sequencing used immunoSEQ multiplex PCR; TCRdb keeps in-frame clones, though not all of them. The data hold over 75,000 clones, with approximately 78% observed a single time. Points on this clone: Its specificity is unknown.

The clonotype originates from a human donor with chronic lymphocytic leukemia. Sequencing used PBMCs, obtained after 12 months of ibrutinib treatment.

CDR3 in amino acids: CASTPRGGPYEQYF. CDR3 nucleotides: TGTGCCAGCACCCCCAGGGGCGGGCCCTACGAGCAGTACTTC. The chain links TRBV27 to TRBJ2-7, with D maybe TRBD1 (6 bases). This CDR3 spans 14 amino acids. V lost 7 bases, J lost 2 bases, and 15 bases lay in between. Germline CDR1 MNHEY, CDR2 SMNVEV (reference sequence).